These 27 T cell receptor beta chains came from one sample sequenced in a study of blood T cell repertoires in COVID-19. Profiled with immunoSEQ multiplex PCR; TCRdb holds only in-frame clones, not every one. The sample holds 190,000 or so clones, around nine tenths seen once. The sequencing input was peripheral blood. Source of these receptors: a woman under 30 who had recovered from COVID-19.

The chain links TRBV7-9 to TRBJ1-2; 8 bases are a match to TRBD1. The germline gives CDR1 SEHNR, CDR2 FQNEAQ (reference sequence). This CDR3 is 17 amino acids long. J lost 4 bases, V lost 4 bases, and 14 bases had no gene match. The DNA of the CDR3 is TGTGCCAGCAGCTCCCCCATAAAAGGACAGGGTGGCTATGGCTACACCTTC. Its protein is CASSSPIKGQGGYGYTF.

This sequence joins TRBV4-1 and TRBJ1-5, with a tentative D call TRBD1 (6 bases). The CDR3 spans 15 residues. Germline CDR1 is MGHRA and CDR2 is YSYEKL. V was shortened by 4 bases and J by 5 bases, with 15 bases between the two germline ends. CDR3 loop: CASSPLQGEDQPQHF. The CDR3 DNA reads TGCGCCAGCAGCCCTCTACAGGGCGAAGATCAGCCCCAGCATTTT.

The V call is TRBV10-3, the J call TRBJ2-5; 10 positions match TRBD2. The J segment lost 4 bases and the V segment lost 4 bases, leaving 9 bases of the junction unmatched. The CDR3 sequence is 16 residues long. Germline V lookup: CDR1 ENHRY, CDR2 SYGVKD. The CDR3: CAISGLSGGAVETQYF. The CDR3 region has the DNA TGTGCCATCAGTGGTCTCAGCGGGGGGGCGGTAGAGACCCAGTACTTC.

The chain couples TRBV10-3 to TRBJ1-6, with D perhaps matching TRBD1 (6 bases). The length of the CDR3 is 15 residues. Germline lookup yields CDR1 ENHRY and CDR2 SYGVKD. With 4 bases removed from V and 3 bases from J, the gap between germline ends came to 10 bases. CDR3 DNA: TGTGCCATCAGTGTAGCACAGGGCTATAATTCACCCCTCCACTTT. It is translated as CAISVAQGYNSPLHF.

Details on this clone: Different DNA sequences within this sample yield the same CDR3. The chain recombines TRBV7-2 with TRBJ2-7; TRBD2 agrees at 7 bases. Germline CDR1 SGHTA, CDR2 FQGNSA. The CDR3 sequence is 14 residues long. Unmatched junction bases numbered 5, after V lost 3 bases and J lost 3 bases. CDR3 DNA: TGTGCCAGCAGCTTGGGGGGGGGATTCTACGAGCAGTACTTC. Amino acid sequence: CASSLGGGFYEQYF.

The V and J genes are TRBV21-1 and TRBJ1-1. TRBV21-1 is noted as a pseudogene. CDR3 length equals 14 residues. CDR3 DNA: TGTGCCAGCACCAACGGGGTTTTGAACACTGAAGCTTTCTTT. The encoded protein is CASTNGVLNTEAFF.

The J gene is TRBJ2-5, the V gene TRBV19; possibly TRBD1 for D (6 bases). The CDR3 is made up of 14 amino acids. Germline CDR1 is LNHDA and CDR2 is SQIVND (reference sequence). Trimming shortened V by 5 bases and J by 7 bases, and 17 bases separated the two germline ends. The CDR3 DNA sequence: TGTGCCAGTAGTTCCCTCGGGACAATCGGGACCCAGTACTTC. Protein product: CASSSLGTIGTQYF.

This clone was observed at least ten times. The chain joins TRBV29-1 to TRBJ2-1, with 10 bases matching TRBD1. In germline, CDR1 is SQVTM, CDR2 ANQGSEA. The CDR3 is made up of 14 amino acids. J lost 7 bases, V lost 7 bases, and 10 bases had no gene match. CDR3 in DNA: TGCAGCGCTCCCGGGACAGGGGATAGGAATGAGCAGTTCTTC. Its protein product is CSAPGTGDRNEQFF.

This clone was counted between two and nine times. The chain employs TRBV3-1 (or the pseudogene TRBV3-2) and TRBJ1-1; 9 bases match TRBD1. The CDR3 is 13 residues long. Germline loops: CDR1 LGHDT, CDR2 YNNKEL (reference sequence). V gave up 4 bases and J gave up 10 bases; unmatched junction bases: 7. CDR3 sequence: CASSLGQGTPAFF. The CDR3 DNA is TGTGCCAGCAGCCTAGGACAGGGGACGCCAGCTTTCTTT.

This chain uses TRBV6-5 with TRBJ1-1; D is uncertain. CDR3 size: 13 residues. Germline loops: CDR1 MNHEY, CDR2 SVGAGI. V gave up 2 bases and J gave up 1 base, with 5 bases separating them. CDR3 DNA sequence: TGTGCCAGCAGTTACCGACAGAACACTGAAGCTTTCTTT. Translated: CASSYRQNTEAFF.

The chain joins TRBV5-4 to TRBJ2-5; 7 bases map to TRBD1. The germline V gene encodes CDR1 SGHNT and CDR2 YYREEE (reference sequence). The length of the CDR3 is 14 residues. The junction had 8 bases not matched to a gene; V was cut back by 4 bases and J by 5 bases. DNA for the CDR3: TGTGCCAGCAGCCAGAGGGGGCTAGGGGAGACCCAGTACTTC. This encodes CASSQRGLGETQYF. The complete variable domain, with remaining parts taken from reference TRBV5-4 and TRBJ2-5, reads ETGVTQSPTHLIKTRGQQVTLRCSSQSGHNTVSWYQQALGQGPQFIFQYYREEENGRGNFPPRFSGLQFPNYSSELNVNALELDDSALYLCASSQRGLGETQYFGPGTRLLVL.

The chain recombines TRBV18 with TRBJ1-1, with 8 bases fitting TRBD1. Germline CDR1 is KGHSH and CDR2 is LQKENI. V shed 2 bases and J 3 bases; nucleotides not matched to a gene: 17. The CDR3 has 19 residues. CDR3 residues: CASSPMTMGTGTSYTEAFF. In nucleotides, the CDR3 is TGTGCCAGCTCACCAATGACAATGGGGACAGGTACTTCGTACACTGAAGCTTTCTTT. The full variable domain, in which reference TRBV18 and TRBJ1-1 provide the parts outside the CDR3, is NAGVMQNPRHLVRRRGQEARLRCSPMKGHSHVYWYRQLPEEGLKFMVYLQKENIIDESGMPKERFSAEFPKEGPSILRIQQVVRGDSAAYFCASSPMTMGTGTSYTEAFFGQGTRLTVV.

This rearrangement joins TRBV5-1 to TRBJ1-2, with TRBD1 as a possible D gene (6 bases). The CDR3 is 14 amino acids. Trimming removed 5 bases from V and 2 bases from J, with 13 bases in between. CDR1 SGHRS and CDR2 YFSETQ come from the germline V gene. In DNA, the CDR3 is TGCGCCAGCAGTAGCCTCGACAGGAACTATGGCTACACCTTC. This sequence encodes CASSSLDRNYGYTF. Complete variable domain (other parts from reference TRBV5-1 and TRBJ1-2): KAGVTQTPRYLIKTRGQQVTLSCSPISGHRSVSWYQQTPGQGLQFLFEYFSETQRNKGNFPGRFSGRQFSNSRSEMNVSTLELGDSALYLCASSSLDRNYGYTFGSGTRLTVV.

The chain combines TRBV3-1 (or the pseudogene TRBV3-2) with TRBJ2-2; 8 bases line up with TRBD1. V shed 4 bases, J shed 5 bases, and the junction held 6 bases outside the gene matches. The CDR3 covers 15 residues. Germline V gene lookup returns CDR1 LGHDT and CDR2 YNNKEL (reference sequence). CDR3 nucleotide sequence: TGTGCCAGCAGCCTACAGGGGGTTCGGACCGGGGAGCTGTTTTTT. It codes for CASSLQGVRTGELFF.

The chain has TRBV7-2 and TRBJ2-3, with TRBD2 identical over 7 bases. Unmatched junction bases numbered 8, after V lost 3 bases and J lost 8 bases. Germline loops: CDR1 SGHTA, CDR2 FQGNSA. The CDR3 covers 14 residues. The CDR3 region is CASSFIGGGGTQYF. CDR3 coding DNA: TGTGCCAGCAGCTTCATTGGGGGGGGAGGTACGCAGTATTTT.

The genes are TRBV6-6 and TRBJ1-2; the match to TRBD1 covers 9 bases. This CDR3 is built from 15 residues. J was trimmed by 8 bases and V by 2 bases; bases with no gene match: 9. Germline-derived CDR1 and CDR2 are MNHNY and SVGAGI (reference sequence). CDR3 DNA sequence: TGTGCCAGCAGTTACCGGACAGGGGCTCGTGAGGGCTACACCTTC. Translating gives CASSYRTGAREGYTF.

This rearrangement joins TRBV5-4 to TRBJ2-7, with TRBD2 matching 10 bases. CDR1 and CDR2 from the germline V gene are SGHNT and YYREEE (reference sequence). The CDR3 consists of 13 residues. Trimming took 5 bases from V and 9 from J; bases not matched to a gene: 8. The CDR3 protein is CASSFQAGGVQYV. CDR3 in DNA: TGTGCCAGCAGTTTCCAAGCGGGAGGGGTGCAGTACGTC.

The DNA of the CDR3 is TGTGCCAGCAGCTCCTCCTGGCGGGGGCATGGGAATGAGCAGTTCTTC. Translation: CASSSSWRGHGNEQFF. The J gene is TRBJ2-1, the V gene TRBV14, with D maybe TRBD2 (7 bases). Between the trimmed V and J ends, which lost 5 bases and 7 bases, there was a span of 21 bases. The CDR3 is made up of 16 amino acids. Germline values: CDR1 SGHDN, CDR2 FVKESK.

This clone was seen only a few times. This chain links TRBV6-4 with TRBJ2-2, with D uncertain. The V end lost 0 bases, the J end lost 4 bases, and 9 bases lay between the germline ends. This CDR3 is built from 15 residues. CDR1 is MRHNA and CDR2 is SNTAGT in the germline V gene. The CDR3 region has the DNA TGTGCCAGCAGTGACTCGGTGGGCACCACCGGGGAGCTGTTTTTT. It specifies CASSDSVGTTGELFF.

The chain is built from TRBV25-1 and TRBJ1-2, with TRBD1 identical over 7 bases. The CDR3 length is 18 residues. V was clipped by 0 bases and J by 0 bases; unmatched bases: 10. CDR1 and CDR2 (germline): MGHDK, SYGVNS. The DNA for the CDR3 is TGTGCCAGCAGTGAATATAAGACAGGGACCCTAGCTAACTATGGCTACACCTTC. Translating gives CASSEYKTGTLANYGYTF.

This chain connects TRBV10-3 to TRBJ1-6; a weak D match, TRBD1 (5 bases). Germline CDR1 is ENHRY and CDR2 is SYGVKD. The ends were cut back, 2 bases at V and 5 bases at J, with 16 bases in the middle. CDR3 size: 17 residues. The CDR3 protein is CAISEGKRGLDNSPLHF. The CDR3 DNA reads as TGTGCCATCAGTGAGGGAAAGAGGGGACTTGATAATTCACCCCTCCACTTT.

This sequence joins TRBV6-2 or TRBV6-3 and TRBJ1-1; D not resolved. CDR1 and CDR2 (germline): MNHEY, SVGEGT. CDR3 length: 15 residues. Trimming shortened V by 4 bases and J by 0 bases, and 12 bases separated the two germline ends. CDR3 sequence (DNA): TGTGCCAGCAGTTTTCCCGGTGCTATGAACACTGAAGCTTTCTTT. It codes for CASSFPGAMNTEAFF.

Only one count was recorded for this clone. This chain links TRBV5-1 with TRBJ1-1, with TRBD1 matching 8 bases. V lost 1 base to trimming and J lost 8 bases; unmatched junction nucleotides: 4. The length of the CDR3 is 13 residues. Germline CDR1 is SGHRS and CDR2 is YFSETQ. In DNA form, the CDR3 reads TGCGCCAGCAGCTTGCGACGGGACAGGGAAGCTTTCTTT. Amino acid sequence: CASSLRRDREAFF.

The chain couples TRBV27 to TRBJ1-6, with a weak D call TRBD1 (6 bases). V lost 2 bases to trimming and J lost 6 bases, with 11 bases between them. The germline gives CDR1 MNHEY, CDR2 SMNVEV (reference sequence). The CDR3 has 15 residues. DNA of the CDR3: TGTGCCAGCAGTTTAACAGGGTTGTCTAATTCACCCCTCCACTTT. It codes for CASSLTGLSNSPLHF.

The chain uses TRBV20-1 and TRBJ1-5; 7 bases line up with TRBD1. Germline CDR1 is DFQATT and CDR2 is SNEGSKA (reference sequence). The CDR3 is made up of 14 amino acids. Unmatched junction bases numbered 5, after V lost 3 bases and J lost 3 bases. In DNA, the CDR3 is TGCAGTGCTAGTCCGGGACAGAACAATCAGCCCCAGCATTTT. Residues: CSASPGQNNQPQHF.

The chain carries TRBV11-2 and TRBJ2-5, with TRBD2 as a possible D gene (7 bases). Per germline, CDR1 SGHAT and CDR2 FQNNGV. The V end lost 7 bases, the J end lost 5 bases, and 23 bases lay between the germline ends. CDR3 length equals 16 residues. This chain's CDR3 is CASINPRGGPEETQYF. In DNA form, the CDR3 reads TGTGCCAGCATCAATCCTAGGGGGGGCCCGGAGGAGACCCAGTACTTC.

The chain recombines TRBV6-5 with TRBJ2-7; 9 nucleotides align to TRBD1. V shed 6 bases, J shed 3 bases, and the junction held 6 bases outside the gene matches. Germline V CDR1 and CDR2: MNHEY, SVGAGI. This CDR3 region has 14 residues. The DNA for the CDR3 is TGTGCCAGCAGGACTGGGACAGGGAGCTACGAGCAGTACGTC. Residues: CASRTGTGSYEQYV.